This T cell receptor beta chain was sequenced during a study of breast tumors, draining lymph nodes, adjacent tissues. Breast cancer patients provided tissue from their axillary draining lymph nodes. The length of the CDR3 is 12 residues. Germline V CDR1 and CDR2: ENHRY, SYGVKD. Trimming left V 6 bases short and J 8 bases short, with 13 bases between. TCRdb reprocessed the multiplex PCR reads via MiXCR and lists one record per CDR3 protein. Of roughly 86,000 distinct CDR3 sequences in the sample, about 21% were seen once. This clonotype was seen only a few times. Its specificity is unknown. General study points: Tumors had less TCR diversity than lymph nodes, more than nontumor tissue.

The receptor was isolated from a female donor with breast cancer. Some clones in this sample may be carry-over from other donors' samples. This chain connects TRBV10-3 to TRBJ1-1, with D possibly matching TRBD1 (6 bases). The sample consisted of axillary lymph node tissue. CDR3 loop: CAIRGAGAEAFF. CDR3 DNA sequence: TGTGCCATCAGGGGGGCGGGGGCCGAAGCTTTCTTT.